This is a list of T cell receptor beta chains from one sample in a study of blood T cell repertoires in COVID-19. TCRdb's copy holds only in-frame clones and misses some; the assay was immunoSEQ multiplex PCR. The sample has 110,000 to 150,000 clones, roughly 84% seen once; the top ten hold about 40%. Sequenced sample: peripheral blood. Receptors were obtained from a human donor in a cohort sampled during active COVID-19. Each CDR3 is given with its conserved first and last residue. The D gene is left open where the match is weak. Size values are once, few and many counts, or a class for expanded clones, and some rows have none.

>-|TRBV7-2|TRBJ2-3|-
TGTGCCAGCAATCAGGGCTTGGAGACAGATACGCAGTATTTT
CASNQGLETDTQYF
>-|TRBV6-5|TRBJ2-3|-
TGTGCCAGCAGTCAGGGGCAGGGAGGGACAGATACGCAGTATTTT
CASSQGQGGTDTQYF
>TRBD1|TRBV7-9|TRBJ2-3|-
TGTGCCAGCAGTCCCCAGGGGGCTAGGACAGATACGCAGTATTTT
CASSPQGARTDTQYF
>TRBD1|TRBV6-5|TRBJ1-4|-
TGTGCCAGCAGGGAGGACAGGGGAGATGAAAAACTGTTTTTT
CASREDRGDEKLFF
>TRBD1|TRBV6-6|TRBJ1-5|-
TGTGCCAGCAGACCGGGACAGCGCAATCAGCCCCAGCATTTT
CASRPGQRNQPQHF
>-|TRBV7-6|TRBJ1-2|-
TGTGCCAGCAGCTTACGAGGGTTCTATGGCTACACCTTC
CASSLRGFYGYTF
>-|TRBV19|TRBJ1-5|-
TGTGCCAGTAGTATGCCGGTGGGCAATCAGCCCCAGCATTTT
CASSMPVGNQPQHF
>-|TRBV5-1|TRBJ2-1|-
TGCGCCAGCAGCTTTGGCCCCAGCTCCTACAATGAGCAGTTCTTC
CASSFGPSSYNEQFF
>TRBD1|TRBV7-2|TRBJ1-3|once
TGTGCCAGCAGCTCGGGACAGAGAAGAGGAAACACCATATATTTT
CASSSGQRRGNTIYF
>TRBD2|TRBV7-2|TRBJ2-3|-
TGTGCCAGCAGGGACGGGAGGTGGGCAGATACGCAGTATTTT
CASRDGRWADTQYF
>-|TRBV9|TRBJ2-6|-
TGTGCCAGCAGCGTAAGAGATTACGGGGCCAACGTCCTGACTTTC
CASSVRDYGANVLTF
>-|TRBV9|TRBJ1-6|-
TGTGCCAGCAGCGTGCAGGTTAATTCACCCCTCCACTTT
CASSVQVNSPLHF
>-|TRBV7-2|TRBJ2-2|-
TGTGCCAGCAGCCGGAGAGGGAACACCGGGGAGCTGTTTTTT
CASSRRGNTGELFF
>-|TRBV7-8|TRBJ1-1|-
TGTGCCAGCAGCTTGATAGGAGCGACAGCTTTCTTT
CASSLIGATAFF
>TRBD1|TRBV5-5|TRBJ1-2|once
TGTGCCAGCACCGTCGACAGGGCCGTCTATGGCTACACCTTC
CASTVDRAVYGYTF
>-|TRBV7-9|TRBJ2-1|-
TGTGCCAGCAGTTATTTAAATGAGCAGTTCTTC
CASSYLNEQFF
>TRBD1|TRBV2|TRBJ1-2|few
TGTGCCAGCAGTGAAGGGGGACAGAATAGGGGCTACACCTTC
CASSEGGQNRGYTF
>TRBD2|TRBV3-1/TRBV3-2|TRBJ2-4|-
TGTGCCAGCAGCCAAGATCTCAGGACTAGGTATTTC
CASSQDLRTRYF
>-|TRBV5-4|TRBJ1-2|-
TGTGCCAGCAGCCAGCACCGGGAAGACTACACCTTC
CASSQHREDYTF
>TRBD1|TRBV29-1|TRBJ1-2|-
TGCAGCGTTGGCGGACAGGGGGATAAAGGCTACACCTTC
CSVGGQGDKGYTF
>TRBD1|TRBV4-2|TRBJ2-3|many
TGTGCCAGCAGCCAAGCGGGACAGGCCACAGATACGCAGTATTTT
CASSQAGQATDTQYF
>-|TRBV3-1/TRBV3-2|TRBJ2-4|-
TGTGCCAGCAGCCAAGATGCGATAGCCAAAAACATTCAGTACTTC
CASSQDAIAKNIQYF
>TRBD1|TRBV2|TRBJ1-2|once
TGTGCCAGCACCATTTTGAGACAGGGGGCTTTTGGCTACACCTTC
CASTILRQGAFGYTF
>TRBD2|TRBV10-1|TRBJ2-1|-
TGCGCCAGCAGGGGGGGACTAGCGGGGCTCAATGAGCAGTTCTTC
CASRGGLAGLNEQFF
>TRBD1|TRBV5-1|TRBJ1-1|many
TGCGCCAGCAGGACCGACAGGGGTCGAACTGAAGCTTTCTTT
CASRTDRGRTEAFF
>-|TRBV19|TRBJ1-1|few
TGTGCCAGTAGTATTATCGGGAGGAACACTGAAGCTTTCTTT
CASSIIGRNTEAFF
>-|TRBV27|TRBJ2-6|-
TGTGCCAGCAGCCCTCAGGGTTATGGGGCCAACGTCCTGACTTTC
CASSPQGYGANVLTF
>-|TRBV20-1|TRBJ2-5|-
TGCAGAGCAGGACGGGGGGAGACCCAGTACTTC
CRAGRGETQYF
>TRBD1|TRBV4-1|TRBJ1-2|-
TGCGCCAGCAGCCAAGATCGACAGGGGAATGGCTACACCTTC
CASSQDRQGNGYTF
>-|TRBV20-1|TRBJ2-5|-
TGCAGTGCTAGAGATCCTAAGACCCAGTACTTC
CSARDPKTQYF
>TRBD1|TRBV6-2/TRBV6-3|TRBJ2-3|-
TGTGCCAGCAGTCAGGGACAGCTTTCATCAGATACGCAATATTTT
CASSQGQLSSDTQYF
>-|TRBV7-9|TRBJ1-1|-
TGTGCCAGCAGCTGGACAGCTGACACTGAAGCTTTCTTT
CASSWTADTEAFF
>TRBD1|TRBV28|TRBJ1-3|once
TGTGCCAGCGGGGGGGACAGGTTCTCTGGAAACACCATATATTTT
CASGGDRFSGNTIYF
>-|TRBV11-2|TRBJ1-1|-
TGTGCCAGCAGGGGGTTTACAGGCCCCGAAGCTTTCTTT
CASRGFTGPEAFF
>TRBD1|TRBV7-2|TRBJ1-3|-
TGTGCCAGCAGCTTAGGGGACAGAACTGGAAACACCATATATTTT
CASSLGDRTGNTIYF
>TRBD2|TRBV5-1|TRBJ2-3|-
TGCGCCGGCAGATCGGGACTAGCGGGAGGTACAGATACGCAGTATTTT
CAGRSGLAGGTDTQYF
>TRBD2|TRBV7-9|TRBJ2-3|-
TGTGCCAGCAGCGCCCGGGGACTAGCGGGAGGTTTGGATACGCAGTATTTT
CASSARGLAGGLDTQYF
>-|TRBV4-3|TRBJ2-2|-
TGCGCCAGCAGCCTCTCTAGAGGAAACACCGGGGAGCTGTTTTTT
CASSLSRGNTGELFF
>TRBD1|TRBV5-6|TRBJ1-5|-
TGTGCCAGCAGCTTGAGGGGGACAGCAACGACGCCCCAGCATTTT
CASSLRGTATTPQHF
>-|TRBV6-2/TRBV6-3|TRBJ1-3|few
TGTGCCAGCAGTTCCTTCTCTGGAAACACCATATATTTT
CASSSFSGNTIYF
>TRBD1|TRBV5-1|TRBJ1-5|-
TGCGCCAGCAGCTTAGGGGGCGATCAGCCCCAGCATTTT
CASSLGGDQPQHF
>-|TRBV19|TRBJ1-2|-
TGTGCCAGTAGTACCCACGTTGGGCCGCGCTATGGCTACACCTTC
CASSTHVGPRYGYTF
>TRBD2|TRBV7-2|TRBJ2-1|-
TGTGCCAGCAGCTTAGTTGGGACTAGCGGTCCCAATGAGCAGTTCTTC
CASSLVGTSGPNEQFF